This TCR beta chain was recorded in a study of T-cell memory formation after mild COVID-19. TCRdb reprocessed the 5' RACE reads via MiXCR and lists one record per CDR3 protein. This sample carries 130,000 to 150,000 distinct CDR3 sequences, approximately 6% of them seen once, and the ten largest clones take around 2%. Only a few counts were recorded for this clonotype. V lost 4 bases and J lost 8; bases outside the gene matches: 13. This CDR3 spans 16 amino acids. Germline V gene lookup returns CDR1 MNHEY and CDR2 SMNVEV (reference sequence). Sequenced input: PBMCs or a T cell subset sorted from them (not recorded which). The genes are TRBV27 and TRBJ1-2; 10 bases match TRBD1. This TCR was sampled from an adult woman who had mild COVID-19 (a few samples of this study predate the infection). Cell type and time point are not known. Here the CDR3 reads CASSSYPGQGTWGYTF. The CDR3 nucleotides are TGTGCCAGCAGTTCCTACCCGGGACAGGGGACTTGGGGCTACACCTTC.